This TCR beta chain was documented in a study of shared clonotypes between healthy human individuals. For the study at large: A couple of women and a few men aged 18 to 49 made up the donors.

About this clone: What it recognizes is unknown.

Extraction of genomic DNA in unsorted samples used roughly 93 million PBMCs. V lost 3 bases and J lost 6, with 3 bases in between. Looked up from germline, CDR1 is SGHTA and CDR2 is FQGNSA. The CDR3 is 10 residues long. Study-wide points: Represented diversity, genetic and exposure-history alike, was limited by few donors.

Running of the assay took place at deep level. Data came from immunoSEQ multiplex PCR; TCRdb stores just in-frame clones and leaves some out. The table shows fewer than 600,000 clones, with 79% occurring only once. This chain uses TRBV7-2 with TRBJ2-7, with D uncertain. Sequenced input: PBMCs. The receptor's source is a woman aged 40-49 years in good health. Some clones in this sample may be carry-over from other donors' samples. The DNA of the CDR3 is TGTGCCAGCAGCTTCGGCGAGCAGTACTTC. The encoded protein is CASSFGEQYF.